A single sample is the source of the 5 T cell receptor beta chains below, sequenced in a study of blood T cell repertoires in COVID-19. Profiled with immunoSEQ multiplex PCR; TCRdb holds only in-frame clones, not every one. This table holds more than 150,000 clones, under 80% found once. The sequenced sample consisted of peripheral blood. These receptors were collected from a man aged 45-65 years who had recovered from COVID-19.

This clone was counted once. The rearrangement uses TRBV30 and TRBJ2-7; 7 bases align to TRBD2. This CDR3 contains 13 residues. Trimming removed 8 bases from V and 4 bases from J; junction bases left unmatched: 11. The germline gives CDR1 GTSNPN, CDR2 SVGIG (reference sequence). CDR3 DNA: TGTGCCCAGGACCGGGGGGTTGGGTACGAGCAGTACTTC. It codes for CAQDRGVGYEQYF.

CDR3 nucleotides: TGTGCCAGCAGTTACTCTTTTCGGGGAGAGGAGCAGTTCTTC. It codes for CASSYSFRGEEQFF. The chain employs TRBV6-2 or TRBV6-3 and TRBJ2-1; tentatively, D is TRBD2 (5 bases). CDR1 is MNHEY and CDR2 is SVGEGT in the germline V gene. The CDR3 consists of 14 residues. Trimming shortened V by 0 bases and J by 10 bases, and 13 bases separated the two germline ends.

The rearrangement joins TRBV19 to TRBJ2-3; 9 bases align to TRBD1. The V and J ends lost 3 bases and 2 bases, in that order; junction bases with no gene match: 3. The CDR3 length is 15 residues. The germline CDR1 and CDR2 sequences are LNHDA and SQIVND (reference sequence). The CDR3 sequence: CASSIGTGFTDTQYF. CDR3 DNA: TGTGCCAGTAGTATTGGGACAGGGTTCACAGATACGCAGTATTTT.

CDR3 region: CASSLTLQQPQHF. The CDR3 nucleotides read TGTGCCAGCAGTTTAACATTACAGCAGCCCCAGCATTTT. The chain combines TRBV27 with TRBJ1-5; D gene unclear. The CDR3 runs 13 residues. V was shortened by 2 bases and J by 7 bases, with 9 bases between the two germline ends. Germline lookup yields CDR1 MNHEY and CDR2 SMNVEV (reference sequence).

V and J are TRBV5-1 and TRBJ1-3, with D hard to call. CDR3 size: 17 residues. V was trimmed by 3 bases and J by 0 bases, leaving 16 bases between them. Germline V gene sequence: CDR1 SGHRS, CDR2 YFSETQ. CDR3 DNA sequence: TGCGCCAGCAGCTGGAATAAGAACGAGGGCTCTGGAAACACCATATATTTT. It is translated as CASSWNKNEGSGNTIYF.